The rows below give T cell receptor beta chains drawn from one sample of a study of cytomegalovirus exposure and HLA in healthy donors. Clones were sequenced by immunoSEQ multiplex PCR, and TCRdb holds only the in-frame ones, with some missing. There are 100,000 to 140,000 clones in the sample; over 75% occur only once, and 4.2% lies in the top ten. The sequencing input was PBMCs. These receptors all stem from a male donor in good health and CMV-seronegative. CDR3s include the opening cysteine and the closing phenylalanine or tryptophan. A D gene is named only where the DNA matches it firmly. Clone size is stated in some rows and not others, as once, few, many or a class when expanded.

D gene: TRBD2
clone size: .
J gene: TRBJ2-1
V gene: TRBV5-1
CDR3 DNA: TGCGCCAGCAGCTTGTTGGCGGGAGTTGGTAATGAGCAGTTCTTC
CDR3 protein: CASSLLAGVGNEQFF

D gene: .
clone size: .
J gene: TRBJ1-2
V gene: TRBV28
CDR3 DNA: TGTGCCAGCAGTTTGGGGGCACAGGGTAATGGCTACACCTTC
CDR3 protein: CASSLGAQGNGYTF

D gene: .
clone size: .
J gene: TRBJ2-5
V gene: TRBV7-8
CDR3 DNA: TGTGCCAGCAGCTTAGTGGGCAGGGTGGGGGAGACCCAGTACTTC
CDR3 protein: CASSLVGRVGETQYF

D gene: TRBD2
clone size: .
J gene: TRBJ2-7
V gene: TRBV28
CDR3 DNA: TGTGCCAGCAGCTTTCAACCGGGACTAGCGTATTCCGAGCAGTACTTC
CDR3 protein: CASSFQPGLAYSEQYF

D gene: .
clone size: .
J gene: TRBJ2-3
V gene: TRBV6-1
CDR3 DNA: TGTGCCAGCAGTGAAGGAGGCAAGGCGGGAAAGGTAGATACGCAGTATTTT
CDR3 protein: CASSEGGKAGKVDTQYF

D gene: .
clone size: .
J gene: TRBJ2-2
V gene: TRBV27
CDR3 DNA: TGTGCCAGCAGTTTCAGGGCGGCCGGGGAGCTGTTTTTT
CDR3 protein: CASSFRAAGELFF

D gene: TRBD1
clone size: .
J gene: TRBJ2-7
V gene: TRBV5-1
CDR3 DNA: TGCGCCAGCAGCTGGACAGGTTCCTCCTACGAGCAGTACTTC
CDR3 protein: CASSWTGSSYEQYF

D gene: .
clone size: .
J gene: TRBJ1-3
V gene: TRBV23-1
CDR3 DNA: TGCGCCAGCAGTCAACCTACGGGGGTGGCTGGAAACACCATATATTTT
CDR3 protein: CASSQPTGVAGNTIYF

D gene: TRBD2
clone size: .
J gene: TRBJ2-1
V gene: TRBV19
CDR3 DNA: TGTGCCAGTAGCTTACTAGCGAGCTCCTACAATGAGCAGTTCTTC
CDR3 protein: CASSLLASSYNEQFF

D gene: .
clone size: .
J gene: TRBJ1-2
V gene: TRBV7-2
CDR3 DNA: TGTGCCAGCAGCCGCGGGATAGGCTATGGCTACACCTTC
CDR3 protein: CASSRGIGYGYTF

D gene: TRBD1
clone size: .
J gene: TRBJ2-7
V gene: TRBV4-1
CDR3 DNA: TGCGCCAGCAGCCAAGATTGGACAGGGGACTACGAGCAGTACTTC
CDR3 protein: CASSQDWTGDYEQYF

D gene: .
clone size: .
J gene: TRBJ1-3
V gene: TRBV4-2
CDR3 DNA: TGTGCCAGCAGCCAGGCCAGGGTGTCAGGAAACACCATATATTTT
CDR3 protein: CASSQARVSGNTIYF

D gene: TRBD1
clone size: .
J gene: TRBJ1-5
V gene: TRBV27
CDR3 DNA: TGTGCCAGCAGTTTGGGACAGAACAATCAGCCCCAGCATTTT
CDR3 protein: CASSLGQNNQPQHF

D gene: .
clone size: .
J gene: TRBJ2-2
V gene: TRBV7-6
CDR3 DNA: TGTGCCAGCACCGGCGGATCGAACACCGGGGAGCTGTTTTTT
CDR3 protein: CASTGGSNTGELFF

D gene: TRBD1
clone size: once
J gene: TRBJ1-1
V gene: TRBV6-1
CDR3 DNA: TGTGCCAGCAGTGAGAACATAGGGGGCTCGGGTGAAGCTTTCTTT
CDR3 protein: CASSENIGGSGEAFF

D gene: .
clone size: .
J gene: TRBJ2-1
V gene: TRBV6-4
CDR3 DNA: TGTGCCAGCAGTGATAGACGGGTCTCCTACAATGAGCAGTTCTTC
CDR3 protein: CASSDRRVSYNEQFF

D gene: .
clone size: .
J gene: TRBJ1-1
V gene: TRBV5-1
CDR3 DNA: TGCGCCAGCAGCACGGTTACAGGGACCTTTCGAGCTTTCTTT
CDR3 protein: CASSTVTGTFRAFF

D gene: TRBD1
clone size: .
J gene: TRBJ1-1
V gene: TRBV14
CDR3 DNA: TGTGCCAGCAGAGCTACAGGGGGGAACACTGAAGCTTTCTTT
CDR3 protein: CASRATGGNTEAFF

D gene: .
clone size: .
J gene: TRBJ1-4
V gene: TRBV7-2
CDR3 DNA: TGTGCCAGCAGCCCGGGGGGAGTGATAGGGAGGGAAAAACTGTTTTTT
CDR3 protein: CASSPGGVIGREKLFF

D gene: .
clone size: .
J gene: TRBJ1-3
V gene: TRBV30
CDR3 DNA: TGTGCCCGGGAACCTACAGCCGACTCTGGAAACACCATATATTTT
CDR3 protein: CAREPTADSGNTIYF

D gene: .
clone size: .
J gene: TRBJ2-3
V gene: TRBV27
CDR3 DNA: TGTGCCAGCAGTGCCTCCGGGTCGGGATGGACAGATACGCAGTATTTT
CDR3 protein: CASSASGSGWTDTQYF

D gene: TRBD2
clone size: .
J gene: TRBJ2-3
V gene: TRBV27
CDR3 DNA: TGTGCCAGCAGTTCACTAGCGGTTTTCAAGTCCAAAGATACGCAGTATTTT
CDR3 protein: CASSSLAVFKSKDTQYF

D gene: .
clone size: .
J gene: TRBJ2-1
V gene: TRBV10-1
CDR3 DNA: TGCGCCAGCAGTGACGGAGAATACAATGAGCAGTTCTTC
CDR3 protein: CASSDGEYNEQFF

D gene: .
clone size: .
J gene: TRBJ1-4
V gene: TRBV5-1
CDR3 DNA: TGCGCCAGCCGGCTGGGGGGTTCTGAGAAAAAACTGTTTTTT
CDR3 protein: CASRLGGSEKKLFF

D gene: TRBD1
clone size: .
J gene: TRBJ2-7
V gene: TRBV6-5
CDR3 DNA: TGTGCCAGCAGTCCCAGGGGGTACGAGCAGTACTTC
CDR3 protein: CASSPRGYEQYF

D gene: .
clone size: .
J gene: TRBJ2-5
V gene: TRBV5-4
CDR3 DNA: TGTGCCAGCAGCTTGGGGTTCCGGGAGACCCAGTACTTC
CDR3 protein: CASSLGFRETQYF

D gene: TRBD1
clone size: .
J gene: TRBJ2-7
V gene: TRBV28
CDR3 DNA: TGTGCCAGCAGCCGGCGGACAGGGCCCTACGAGCAGTACTTC
CDR3 protein: CASSRRTGPYEQYF